The rows below give T cell receptor beta chains drawn from one sample of a study of shared clonotypes between healthy human individuals. Sequencing was performed with immunoSEQ multiplex PCR; in TCRdb, only in-frame clones are kept and a portion is missing. The sample holds under 2,500,000 clones, 90% to 97% seen once. Sequencing was carried out using naive CD4+ T cells sorted from blood. The receptors derive from a man aged 18 to 29 in good health. CDR3s include the opening cysteine and the closing phenylalanine or tryptophan. The D gene is left open where the match is weak. Clone size, where shown, is once, few, many, or a class for clones that have expanded.

D: .; J: TRBJ1-5; size: once; V: TRBV19; CDR3: CASSGRYSGNQPQHF; DNA: TGTGCCAGTAGCGGCCGATACTCCGGCAATCAGCCCCAGCATTTT
D: .; J: TRBJ2-3; size: .; V: TRBV5-1; CDR3: CASSWTYTDTQYF; DNA: TGCGCCAGCAGCTGGACATATACAGATACGCAGTATTTT
D: TRBD1; J: TRBJ2-7; size: .; V: TRBV10-3; CDR3: CAISGTGSYEQYF; DNA: TGTGCCATTTCCGGGACAGGCTCCTACGAGCAGTACTTC
D: .; J: TRBJ1-1; size: .; V: TRBV2; CDR3: CASNPSGEAFF; DNA: TGTGCCAGCAACCCCTCGGGTGAAGCTTTCTTT
D: TRBD1; J: TRBJ2-7; size: .; V: TRBV6-5; CDR3: CASTPAGTGHYEQYF; DNA: TGTGCCAGCACCCCAGCAGGGACAGGCCACTACGAGCAGTACTTC
D: .; J: TRBJ2-7; size: .; V: TRBV5-6; CDR3: CASSLDGDEQYF; DNA: TGTGCCAGCAGCTTGGACGGAGACGAGCAGTACTTC
D: .; J: TRBJ1-2; size: .; V: TRBV21-1; CDR3: CASSKSSDRGYYGYTF; DNA: TGTGCCAGCAGCAAATCTTCCGACAGGGGATACTATGGCTACACCTTC
D: TRBD2; J: TRBJ2-4; size: .; V: TRBV5-4; CDR3: CASSFGVSGAKNIQYF; DNA: TGTGCCAGCAGCTTCGGAGTTAGCGGGGCCAAAAACATTCAGTACTTC
D: TRBD1; J: TRBJ1-2; size: .; V: TRBV19; CDR3: CASSSGTGAPYGYTF; DNA: TGTGCCAGCTCCTCCGGGACAGGGGCCCCCTATGGCTACACCTTC
D: TRBD1; J: TRBJ1-2; size: .; V: TRBV9; CDR3: CASSVGTGDGRGYTF; DNA: TGTGCCAGCAGCGTCGGGACAGGCGATGGGCGGGGCTACACCTTC